What follows are 26 T cell receptor beta chains derived from one specimen sequenced in a study of shared clonotypes between healthy human individuals. Assay used: immunoSEQ multiplex PCR; TCRdb lists only in-frame clones, some missing. The sample lists some 680,000 clones; around four fifths were seen once. Sequencing was done on a sample of memory CD4+ T cells sorted from blood. Subset described: CD45RA-negative fraction. These receptors were obtained from a woman aged 25 to 39 in good health.

This clone has a handful of counts. The chain links TRBV30 to TRBJ1-2, with D maybe TRBD1 (5 bases). In germline, CDR1 is GTSNPN, CDR2 SVGIG (reference sequence). This CDR3 region has 13 residues. With 7 bases removed from V and 0 bases from J, the gap between germline ends came to 12 bases. CDR3 bases: TGTGCCTCAGGGACGCCAGCTAACTATGGCTACACCTTC. Residues: CASGTPANYGYTF.

The chain has TRBV28 and TRBJ2-7, with 7 bases lining up with TRBD1. V shed 5 bases, J shed 1 base, and the junction held 8 bases outside the gene matches. CDR1 and CDR2 from the germline V gene are MDHEN and SYDVKM. The CDR3 loop spans 15 amino acids. The DNA of the CDR3 is TGTGCCAGCAGTCTAACAGGGGTCGCATCCTACGAGCAGTACTTC. Protein product: CASSLTGVASYEQYF. The entire variable domain, with the rest obtained from reference TRBV28 and TRBJ2-7, is as follows: DVKVTQSSRYLVKRTGEKVFLECVQDMDHENMFWYRQDPGLGLRLIYFSYDVKMKEKGDIPEGYSVSREKKERFSLILESASTNQTSMYLCASSLTGVASYEQYFGPGTRLTVT.

This clone was detected once. The CDR3 sequence is CASSPQSGRHQETQYF. In DNA form, the CDR3 reads TGTGCCAGCTCACCACAAAGCGGGAGGCACCAAGAGACCCAGTACTTC. The V and J genes are TRBV18 and TRBJ2-5; 9 positions match TRBD2. CDR3 length equals 16 residues. V was clipped by 1 base and J by 0 bases; unmatched bases: 3. Germline CDR1 reads KGHSH; CDR2 reads LQKENI.

The chain uses TRBV10-3 and TRBJ2-7; D is uncertain. The CDR3 is 13 amino acids. Looked up from germline, CDR1 is ENHRY and CDR2 is SYGVKD. Between the trimmed V and J ends, which lost 2 bases and 2 bases, there was a span of 7 bases. The CDR3 reads CAISEEIPYEQYF. The CDR3 nucleotides read TGTGCCATCAGTGAGGAGATCCCCTACGAGCAGTACTTC.

The CDR3 region is CASSARDAGYGYTF. For the CDR3, the DNA is TGTGCCAGCAGTGCCCGGGACGCCGGCTATGGCTACACCTTC. The chain couples TRBV28 to TRBJ1-2, with D possibly TRBD1 on 5 matching bases. The ends were cut back, 5 bases at V and 4 bases at J, with 14 bases in the middle. CDR3 length: 14 residues. CDR1 and CDR2 (germline): MDHEN, SYDVKM.

This clone was seen only a few times. This chain uses TRBV29-1 with TRBJ1-2; D is unclear. Germline loops: CDR1 SQVTM, CDR2 ANQGSEA. V shed 1 base and J shed 4 bases, with 13 bases lying between them. CDR3 length equals 14 residues. DNA of the CDR3: TGCAGCGTTGAAGGTCAGGCACACAGCTATGGCTACACCTTC. As protein: CSVEGQAHSYGYTF.

The chain's CDR3 is CASSYTGTDAYEQYF. DNA of the CDR3: TGCGCCAGCAGCTACACCGGGACAGACGCCTACGAGCAGTACTTC. V gene TRBV5-1 combines with J gene TRBJ2-7, with 7 bases fitting TRBD1. The length of the CDR3 is 15 residues. Germline-derived CDR1 and CDR2 are SGHRS and YFSETQ. Trimming at V came to 3 bases and at J to 2 bases, leaving 8 bases not matched to a gene. Drawing the rest from reference TRBV5-1 and TRBJ2-7, the complete variable domain is KAGVTQTPRYLIKTRGQQVTLSCSPISGHRSVSWYQQTPGQGLQFLFEYFSETQRNKGNFPGRFSGRQFSNSRSEMNVSTLELGDSALYLCASSYTGTDAYEQYFGPGTRLTVT.

The gene calls are TRBV29-1 and TRBJ2-7; D is unresolved. CDR1 SQVTM and CDR2 ANQGSEA come from the germline V gene. This CDR3 has 12 residues. Between the trimmed V and J ends, which lost 4 bases and 6 bases, there was a span of 13 bases. CDR3 sequence: CSVGLGSREQYF. In DNA, the CDR3 is TGCAGCGTTGGTCTTGGGTCCCGCGAGCAGTACTTC.

The chain uses TRBV6-1 and TRBJ1-3; D call uncertain. This CDR3 spans 12 amino acids. Looked up from germline, CDR1 is MNHNS and CDR2 is SASEGT. V was clipped by 4 bases and J by 1 base, with 2 bases between them. The CDR3 nucleotides read TGTGCCAGCAGTGGTTCTGGAAACACCATATATTTT. This gives the protein CASSGSGNTIYF.

This CDR3 is CASGYRGTEAFF. DNA for the CDR3: TGTGCCAGCGGATACAGGGGCACTGAAGCTTTCTTT. V is TRBV7-9 and J is TRBJ1-1; TRBD1 matches at 7 bases. V gave up 8 bases and J gave up 4 bases; unmatched junction bases: 4. Germline-derived CDR1 and CDR2 are SEHNR and FQNEAQ (reference sequence). This CDR3 has 12 residues.

This chain connects TRBV7-8 to TRBJ1-6, with TRBD1 matching 9 bases. The length of the CDR3 is 13 residues. The V segment lost 5 bases and the J segment 10 bases; nucleotides outside the gene matches: 3. From germline, CDR1 is SGHVS and CDR2 FQNEAQ. CDR3 bases: TGTGCCAGCAGCCGGGACAGGGAATCACCCCTCCACTTT. Protein: CASSRDRESPLHF.

CDR3 bases: TGTGCCAGCAGCGTCAGGACAGGGTTCCAAGAGACCCAGTACTTC. Residues: CASSVRTGFQETQYF. The rearrangement links TRBV9 to TRBJ2-5, with TRBD1 matching over 8 bases. In germline, CDR1 is SGDLS, CDR2 YYNGEE. After removal of 2 bases from V and 1 base from J, the junction contained 4 bases not matched to a gene. The CDR3 contains 15 residues. Based on the CDR3 plus reference TRBV9 and TRBJ2-5, the full variable domain is DSGVTQTPKHLITATGQRVTLRCSPRSGDLSVYWYQQSLDQGLQFLIQYYNGEERAKGNILERFSAQQFPDLHSELNLSSLELGDSALYFCASSVRTGFQETQYFGPGTRLLVL.

This clone appeared a few times. The chain employs TRBV10-2 and TRBJ2-5, with D possibly matching TRBD2 (6 bases). The J call may be incorrect, as the DNA end agrees better with TRBJ2-7. This CDR3 is built from 13 residues. Germline CDR1 WSHSY, CDR2 SAAADI. The CDR3 DNA reads as TGCGCCAGCACCTTGGACTACGGGGGCGAGCAGTACTTC. Translated, it gives CASTLDYGGEQYF.

The chain is built from TRBV30 and TRBJ2-3; 8 positions agree with TRBD2. J gave up 4 bases and V 3 bases, and 3 bases lay outside the gene matches. Germline lookup yields CDR1 GTSNPN and CDR2 SVGIG (reference sequence). The CDR3 totals 13 residues. Here the CDR3 DNA reads TGTGCCTGGAGAACGGGAGGGGCAGATACGCAGTATTTT. Translated: CAWRTGGADTQYF.

This rearrangement joins TRBV28 to TRBJ2-7; TRBD1 aligns across 9 bases. V was clipped by 7 bases and J by 6 bases; unmatched bases: 10. Germline lookup yields CDR1 MDHEN and CDR2 SYDVKM. CDR3 length equals 14 residues. This CDR3 is CASTLSGTGREQYF. CDR3 DNA: TGTGCCAGCACCCTCTCGGGGACAGGGCGCGAGCAGTACTTC.

V and J are TRBV10-3 and TRBJ2-7; 7 bases match TRBD2. The CDR3 runs 16 residues. The J segment lost 5 bases and the V segment lost 2 bases, leaving 12 bases of the junction unmatched. Germline loops: CDR1 ENHRY, CDR2 SYGVKD. CDR3 sequence: CAISEAGDNPRDEQYF. CDR3 bases: TGTGCCATCAGTGAGGCGGGAGACAATCCTCGGGACGAGCAGTACTTC.

The rearrangement uses TRBV5-6 and TRBJ2-5, with D perhaps TRBD2 (6 bases). V was trimmed by 7 bases and J by 5 bases, leaving 15 bases between them. This CDR3 comprises 13 residues. Germline lookup yields CDR1 SGHDT and CDR2 YYEEEE. The CDR3 is CASRAGTWETQYF. CDR3 DNA sequence: TGTGCCAGCCGGGCCGGGACTTGGGAGACCCAGTACTTC.

The chain links TRBV30 to TRBJ1-5; 12 nucleotides align to TRBD1. V was pared by 1 base and J by 3 bases, with 4 bases of the junction left unmatched. Germline V lookup: CDR1 GTSNPN, CDR2 SVGIG (reference sequence). There are 16 residues in the CDR3. CDR3 in amino acids: CAWSAGTGGFNQPQHF. The CDR3 region has the DNA TGTGCCTGGAGTGCCGGGACAGGGGGCTTCAATCAGCCCCAGCATTTT.

V and J are TRBV7-2 and TRBJ2-3; 9 bases align to TRBD2. The CDR3 has 15 residues. Losses at the gene ends were 1 base for V and 6 bases for J; bases not matched to a gene: 5. Per the germline V gene, CDR1 is SGHTA and CDR2 is FQGNSA. DNA of the CDR3: TGTGCCAGCAGCTTAGGCGGGAGGGCCTTGGATACGCAGTATTTT. Amino acids: CASSLGGRALDTQYF.

The chain joins TRBV10-3 to TRBJ1-4; a weak D match, TRBD1 (5 bases). Germline loops: CDR1 ENHRY, CDR2 SYGVKD. The CDR3 is made up of 15 amino acids. V was trimmed by 3 bases and J by 8 bases, leaving 16 bases between them. CDR3 residues: CAISDPGGDAEKLFF. In DNA, the CDR3 is TGTGCCATCAGTGATCCGGGAGGGGACGCGGAAAAACTGTTTTTT.

The chain employs TRBV18 and TRBJ2-7; 9 nucleotides agree with TRBD2. Per germline, CDR1 KGHSH and CDR2 LQKENI. The CDR3 is 16 amino acids. Trimming removed 0 bases from V and 4 bases from J; junction bases left unmatched: 7. The CDR3 spells CASSPPGGRAGYEQYF. CDR3 DNA sequence: TGTGCCAGCTCACCACCCGGCGGGAGGGCCGGGTACGAGCAGTACTTC.

The chain uses TRBV28 and TRBJ2-7; D could derive from TRBD1 or TRBD2 (6 bases each). Trimming removed 3 bases at V and 3 bases at J, with 21 bases between. This CDR3 is built from 17 residues. In germline, CDR1 is MDHEN, CDR2 SYDVKM. The CDR3 loop is CASSFRPGGTSRYEQYF. The CDR3 coding sequence is TGTGCCAGCAGTTTTCGCCCAGGAGGGACATCCCGCTACGAGCAGTACTTC.

The chain has TRBV27 and TRBJ2-3; the D gene is possibly TRBD2 (6 bases). Trimming removed 6 bases from V and 6 bases from J, with 19 bases in between. The CDR3 is made up of 15 amino acids. Germline V gene sequence: CDR1 MNHEY, CDR2 SMNVEV (reference sequence). The CDR3 bases are TGTGCCAGCAGCCAAGCTAGCGAGTCTTCGGATACGCAGTATTTT. This gives the protein CASSQASESSDTQYF.

J is TRBJ1-5 and V is TRBV30, with D perhaps TRBD1 (5 bases). V lost 0 bases to trimming and J lost 6 bases, with 12 bases between them. The CDR3 consists of 14 residues. CDR1 and CDR2 (germline): GTSNPN, SVGIG (reference sequence). As DNA, the CDR3 is TGTGCCTGGAGTGTAGGGGCAGATGGTCAGCCCCAGCATTTT. Protein product: CAWSVGADGQPQHF.

This CDR3 reads CASSEVGGPGELFF. The CDR3 nucleotides read TGTGCCAGCAGTGAAGTGGGGGGACCCGGGGAGCTGTTTTTT. The chain combines TRBV2 with TRBJ2-2; D perhaps matches TRBD2 (6 bases). The CDR3 consists of 14 residues. Trimming cost V 1 base and J 6 bases, with 9 bases left between them. Germline CDR1 and CDR2: SNHLY and FYNNEI.

With regard to this clone: Other DNA variants within this sample encode the same CDR3. This sequence joins TRBV6-5 and TRBJ1-5, with D unclear. The CDR3 has 14 residues. The V end was cut by 0 bases, the J end by 2 bases, with 5 bases between. Germline loops: CDR1 MNHEY, CDR2 SVGAGI. The CDR3 DNA is TGTGCCAGCAGTTACTCGCCAGGCAATCAGCCCCAGCATTTT. Its translation: CASSYSPGNQPQHF.